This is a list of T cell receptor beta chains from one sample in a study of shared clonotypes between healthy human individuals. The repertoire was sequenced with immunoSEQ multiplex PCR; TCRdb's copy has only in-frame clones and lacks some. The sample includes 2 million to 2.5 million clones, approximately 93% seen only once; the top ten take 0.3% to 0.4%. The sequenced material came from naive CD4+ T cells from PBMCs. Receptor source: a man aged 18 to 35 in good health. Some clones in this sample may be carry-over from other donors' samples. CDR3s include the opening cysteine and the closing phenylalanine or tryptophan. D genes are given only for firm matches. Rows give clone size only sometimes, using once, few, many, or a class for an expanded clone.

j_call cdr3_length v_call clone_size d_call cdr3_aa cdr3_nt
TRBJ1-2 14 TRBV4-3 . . CASSQEWAYYGYTF TGCGCCAGCAGCCAAGAATGGGCCTACTATGGCTACACCTTC
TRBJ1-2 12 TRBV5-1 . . CASSLDGRVSTF TGCGCCAGCAGCTTGGATGGCAGGGTGAGCACCTTC
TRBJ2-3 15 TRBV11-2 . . CASSLSTGSTDTQYF TGTGCCAGCAGCTTAAGTACAGGCAGCACAGATACGCAGTATTTT
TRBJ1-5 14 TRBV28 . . CASSLEPSNQPQHF TGTGCCAGCAGTTTAGAGCCTAGCAATCAGCCCCAGCATTTT
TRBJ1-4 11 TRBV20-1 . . CSASGWEKLFF TGCAGTGCTAGTGGGTGGGAAAAACTGTTTTTT
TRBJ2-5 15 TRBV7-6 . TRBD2 CASSLVLAAQETQYF TGTGCCAGCAGCTTAGTTCTAGCGGCACAAGAGACCCAGTACTTC
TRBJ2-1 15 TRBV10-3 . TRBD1 CAIATSEGGAGEQFF TGTGCCATCGCCACATCTGAAGGGGGCGCGGGTGAGCAGTTCTTC
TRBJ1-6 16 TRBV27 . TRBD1 CASRMTGNSYNSPLHF TGTGCCAGCAGGATGACAGGGAACTCCTATAATTCACCCCTCCACTTT
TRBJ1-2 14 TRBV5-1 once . CASSVDGFNYGYTF TGCGCCAGCAGCGTCGATGGGTTTAACTATGGCTACACCTTC
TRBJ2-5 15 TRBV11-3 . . CASSLDGRVQETQYF TGTGCCAGCAGCTTAGACGGGAGAGTTCAAGAGACCCAGTACTTC
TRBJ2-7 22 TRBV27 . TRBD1 CASSFLPLLGTGVSMDSYEQYF TGTGCCAGCAGTTTCCTACCCTTACTTGGGACAGGGGTGTCGATGGACTCCTACGAGCAGTACTTC
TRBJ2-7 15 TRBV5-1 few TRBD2 CASSLVSSGGYEQYF TGCGCCAGCAGCTTGGTTAGTAGCGGGGGCTACGAGCAGTACTTC
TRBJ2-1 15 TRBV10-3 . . CAISDVASGSLGGFF .
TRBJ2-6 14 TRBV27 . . CASSHYSGANVLTF TGTGCCAGCTCGCACTACTCTGGGGCCAACGTCCTGACTTTC
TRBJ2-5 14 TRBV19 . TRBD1 CASSMPGGYETQYF TGTGCCAGTAGTATGCCAGGGGGCTATGAGACCCAGTACTTC
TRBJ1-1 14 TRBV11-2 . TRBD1 CASSLTGGGTEAFF TGTGCCAGCAGCTTAACAGGGGGAGGCACTGAAGCTTTCTTT
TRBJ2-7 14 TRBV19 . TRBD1 CASNKDRASGEQYF TGTGCCAGTAACAAGGACAGGGCGTCCGGCGAGCAGTACTTC
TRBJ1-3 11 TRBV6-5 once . CASRTGNTIYF TGTGCCAGCAGGACTGGAAACACCATATATTTT
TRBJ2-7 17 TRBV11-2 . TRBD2 CASSLERLAGVSYEQYF TGTGCCAGCAGCTTAGAAAGACTAGCGGGAGTTTCCTACGAGCAGTACTTC
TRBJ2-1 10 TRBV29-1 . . CSAAEGEQFF TGCAGCGCCGCGGAAGGGGAGCAGTTCTTC
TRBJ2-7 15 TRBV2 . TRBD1 CASSTGTGGLWGQYF TGTGCCAGCAGCACCGGGACAGGGGGGCTATGGGGGCAGTACTTC
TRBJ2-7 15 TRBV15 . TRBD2 CATSRGTSATYEQYF TGTGCCACCAGCAGAGGGACTAGCGCTACCTACGAGCAGTACTTC
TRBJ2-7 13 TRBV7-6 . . CASSFSFVDEQYF TGTGCCAGCAGCTTTTCTTTCGTAGACGAGCAGTACTTC
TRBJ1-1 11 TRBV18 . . CASSIDREAFF TGTGCCAGCTCAATCGACAGGGAAGCTTTCTTT
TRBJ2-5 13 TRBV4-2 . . CASSQDLAETQYF TGTGCCAGCAGCCAAGATCTCGCGGAGACCCAGTACTTC
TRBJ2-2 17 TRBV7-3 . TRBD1 CASSFSRTGPNTGELFF TGTGCCAGCAGCTTTAGCAGGACAGGGCCGAACACCGGGGAGCTGTTTTTT
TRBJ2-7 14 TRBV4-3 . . CASSQGPFSYEQYF TGCGCCAGCAGCCAAGGCCCGTTCTCCTACGAGCAGTACTTC
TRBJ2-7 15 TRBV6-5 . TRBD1 CASSYGIQGANEQYF TGTGCCAGCAGTTACGGGATCCAGGGGGCGAACGAGCAGTACTTC
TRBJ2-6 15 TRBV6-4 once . CASSDEGSGANVLTF TGTGCCAGCAGTGACGAGGGCTCTGGGGCCAACGTCCTGACTTTC
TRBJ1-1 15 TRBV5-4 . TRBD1 CASSARTGGGTEAFF TGTGCCAGCAGCGCTCGGACAGGGGGTGGCACTGAAGCTTTCTTT
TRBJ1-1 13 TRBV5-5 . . CASDGQMNTEAFF TGTGCCAGCGATGGACAGATGAACACTGAAGCTTTCTTT
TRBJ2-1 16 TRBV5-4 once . CASSPQRSGSYNEQFF TGTGCCAGCAGCCCCCAAAGGTCCGGCTCCTACAATGAGCAGTTCTTC
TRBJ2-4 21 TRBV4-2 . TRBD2 CASSQDGTGPGTSGVRNIQYF TGTGCCAGCAGCCAAGATGGTACAGGGCCAGGGACTAGCGGGGTTCGAAACATTCAGTACTTC
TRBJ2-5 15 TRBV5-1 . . CASSLAPGTQETQYF TGCGCCAGCAGCTTGGCACCAGGGACCCAAGAGACCCAGTACTTC
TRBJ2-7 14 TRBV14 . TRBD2 CASSQSGASYEQYF TGTGCCAGCAGCCAGAGCGGGGCCTCCTACGAGCAGTACTTC
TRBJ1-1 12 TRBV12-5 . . CASGFPRGAAFF TGTGCTAGTGGATTTCCACGCGGGGCCGCTTTCTTT
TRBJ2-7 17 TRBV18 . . CASSPGRIGTGTYEQYF TGTGCCAGCTCACCAGGGAGGATTGGGACTGGCACCTACGAGCAGTACTTC
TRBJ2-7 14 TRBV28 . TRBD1 CASSFRRDRPLQYF TGTGCCAGCAGTTTTCGCCGGGACAGGCCGCTTCAGTACTTC
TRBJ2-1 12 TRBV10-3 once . CAIEAPGDEQFF TGTGCCATCGAAGCTCCGGGGGATGAGCAGTTCTTC
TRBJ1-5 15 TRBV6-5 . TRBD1 CASSQGQGGRQPQHF TGTGCCAGCAGCCAGGGACAGGGAGGGAGACAGCCCCAGCATTTT
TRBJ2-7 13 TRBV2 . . CASSGAGSYEQYF TGTGCCAGCAGTGGGGCAGGCTCCTACGAGCAGTACTTC
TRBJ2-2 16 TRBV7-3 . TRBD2 CASSAFGGMDTGELFF TGTGCCAGCAGCGCCTTCGGGGGGATGGACACCGGGGAGCTGTTTTTT